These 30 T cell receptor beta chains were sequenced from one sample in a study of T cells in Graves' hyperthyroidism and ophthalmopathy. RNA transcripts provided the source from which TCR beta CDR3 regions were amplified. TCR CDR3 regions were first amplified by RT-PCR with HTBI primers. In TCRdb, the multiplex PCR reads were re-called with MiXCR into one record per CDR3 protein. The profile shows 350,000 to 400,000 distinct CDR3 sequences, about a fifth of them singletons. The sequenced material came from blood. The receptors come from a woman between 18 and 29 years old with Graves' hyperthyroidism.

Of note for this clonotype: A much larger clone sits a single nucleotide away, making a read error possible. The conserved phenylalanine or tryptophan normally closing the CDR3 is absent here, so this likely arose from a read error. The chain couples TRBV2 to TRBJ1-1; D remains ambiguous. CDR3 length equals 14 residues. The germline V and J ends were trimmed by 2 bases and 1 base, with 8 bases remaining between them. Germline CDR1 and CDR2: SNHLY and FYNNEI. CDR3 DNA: TGTGCCAGCAGTGAACGTCAGTCGAACACTGAAGCTTTCTTG. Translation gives CASSERQSNTEAFL.

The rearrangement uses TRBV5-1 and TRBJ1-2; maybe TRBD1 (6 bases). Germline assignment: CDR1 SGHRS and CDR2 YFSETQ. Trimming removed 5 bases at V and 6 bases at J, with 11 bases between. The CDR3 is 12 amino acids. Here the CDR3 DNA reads TGCGCCAGCAGATCAGGGGATCATGGCTACACCTTC. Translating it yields CASRSGDHGYTF.

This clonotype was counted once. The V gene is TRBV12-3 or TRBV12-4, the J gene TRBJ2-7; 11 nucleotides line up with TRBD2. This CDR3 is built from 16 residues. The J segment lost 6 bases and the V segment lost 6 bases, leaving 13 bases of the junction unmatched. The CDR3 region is CASSSHRTSGFSEQYF. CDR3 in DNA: TGTGCCAGCAGCTCCCACCGGACTAGCGGGTTCAGCGAGCAGTACTTC.

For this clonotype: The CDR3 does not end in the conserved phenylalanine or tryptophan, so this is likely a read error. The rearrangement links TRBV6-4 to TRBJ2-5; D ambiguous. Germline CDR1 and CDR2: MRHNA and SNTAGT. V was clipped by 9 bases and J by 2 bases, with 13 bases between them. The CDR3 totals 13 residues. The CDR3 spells CASSIGPQETQYC. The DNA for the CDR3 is TGTGCCAGTTCAATCGGTCCGCAAGAGACCCAGTACTGC.

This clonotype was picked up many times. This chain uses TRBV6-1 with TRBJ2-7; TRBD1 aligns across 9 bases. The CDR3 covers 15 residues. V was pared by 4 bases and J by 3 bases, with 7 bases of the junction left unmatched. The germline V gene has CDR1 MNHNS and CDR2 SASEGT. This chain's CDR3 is CASSALTGGFYEQYF. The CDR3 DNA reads TGTGCCAGCAGTGCCTTGACAGGGGGATTCTACGAGCAGTACTTC.

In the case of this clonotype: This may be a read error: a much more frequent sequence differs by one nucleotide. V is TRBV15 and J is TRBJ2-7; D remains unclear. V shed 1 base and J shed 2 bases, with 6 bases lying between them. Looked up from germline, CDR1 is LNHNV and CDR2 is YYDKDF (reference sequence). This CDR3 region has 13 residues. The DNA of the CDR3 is TGTGCCACCAGCAGAGTGGCTCCCTACGAGCAGTACTTC. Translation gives CATSRVAPYEQYF.

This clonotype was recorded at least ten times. The CDR3 DNA reads TGTGCCAGCAGCACCTGGACTAGCGGAGAGACCCAGTACTTC. The encoded protein is CASSTWTSGETQYF. The rearrangement links TRBV5-5 to TRBJ2-5; the match to TRBD2 covers 10 bases. CDR3 length: 14 residues. V was pared by 4 bases and J by 4 bases, with 4 bases of the junction left unmatched. Germline V lookup: CDR1 SGHKS, CDR2 YYEKEE (reference sequence).

As DNA, the CDR3 is TGTGCCAGCAGTCCCTGGCGGGGGGCAGGGAACACTGAAGCTTTCTTT. It specifies CASSPWRGAGNTEAFF. The chain is built from TRBV6-1 and TRBJ1-1; TRBD1 might be the D (6 bases). V was shortened by 5 bases and J by 1 base, with 17 bases between the two germline ends. The V gene's germline CDR1 is MNHNS and CDR2 SASEGT. CDR3 size: 16 residues.

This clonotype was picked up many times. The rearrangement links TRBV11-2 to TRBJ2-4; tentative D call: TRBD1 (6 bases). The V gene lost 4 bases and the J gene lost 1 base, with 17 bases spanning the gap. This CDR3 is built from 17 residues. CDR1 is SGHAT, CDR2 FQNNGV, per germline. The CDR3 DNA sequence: TGTGCCAGCAGCTCAACAGGGAGACTACTGGCCAAAAACATTCAGTACTTC. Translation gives CASSSTGRLLAKNIQYF.

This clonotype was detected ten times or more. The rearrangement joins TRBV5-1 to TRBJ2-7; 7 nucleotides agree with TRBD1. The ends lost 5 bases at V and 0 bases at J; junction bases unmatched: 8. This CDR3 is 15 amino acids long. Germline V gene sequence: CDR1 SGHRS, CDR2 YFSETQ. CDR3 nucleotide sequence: TGCGCCAGCAGAAAAGGGGGCGAAATCTCCTACGAGCAGTACTTC. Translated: CASRKGGEISYEQYF.

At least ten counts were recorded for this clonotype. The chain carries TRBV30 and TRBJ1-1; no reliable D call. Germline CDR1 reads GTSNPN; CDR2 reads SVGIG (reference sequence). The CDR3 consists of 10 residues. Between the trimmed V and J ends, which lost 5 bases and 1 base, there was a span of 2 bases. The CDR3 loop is CAWRNTEAFF. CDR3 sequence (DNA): TGTGCCTGGCGGAACACTGAAGCTTTCTTT.

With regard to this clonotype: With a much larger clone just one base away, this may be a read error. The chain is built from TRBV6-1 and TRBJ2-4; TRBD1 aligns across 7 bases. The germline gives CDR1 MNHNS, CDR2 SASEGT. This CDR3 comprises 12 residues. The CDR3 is CASSRQGNIKYF. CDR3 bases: TGTGCCAGCAGTCGACAGGGAAACATTAAGTACTTC.

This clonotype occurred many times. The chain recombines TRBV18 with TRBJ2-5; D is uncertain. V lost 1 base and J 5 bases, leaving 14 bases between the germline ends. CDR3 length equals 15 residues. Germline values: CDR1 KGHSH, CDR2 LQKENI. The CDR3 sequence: CASSPRSSIGETQYF. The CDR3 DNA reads TGTGCCAGCTCACCACGATCCAGCATCGGGGAGACCCAGTACTTC.

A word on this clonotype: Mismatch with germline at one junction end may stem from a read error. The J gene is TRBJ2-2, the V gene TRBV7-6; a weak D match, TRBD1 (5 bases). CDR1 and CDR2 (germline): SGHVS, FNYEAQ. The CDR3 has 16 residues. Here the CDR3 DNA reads TGTGTCAGCAGCAAAGCACCTGGGGCTAACACCGGGGAGCTGTTTTTT. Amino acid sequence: CVSSKAPGANTGELFF.

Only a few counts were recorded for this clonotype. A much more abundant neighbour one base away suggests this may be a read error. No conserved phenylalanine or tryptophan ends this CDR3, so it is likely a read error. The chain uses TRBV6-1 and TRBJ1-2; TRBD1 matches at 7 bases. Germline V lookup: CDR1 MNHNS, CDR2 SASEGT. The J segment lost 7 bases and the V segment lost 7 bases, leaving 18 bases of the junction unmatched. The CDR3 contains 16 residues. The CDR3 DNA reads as TGTGCCAGCAACCGAATACAGGGGCCTTCCTCTATTGGCTACACCCTC. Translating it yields CASNRIQGPSSIGYTL.

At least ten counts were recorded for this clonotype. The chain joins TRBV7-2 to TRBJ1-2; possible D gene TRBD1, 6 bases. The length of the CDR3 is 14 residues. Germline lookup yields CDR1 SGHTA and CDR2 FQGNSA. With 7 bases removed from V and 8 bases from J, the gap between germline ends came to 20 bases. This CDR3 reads CASNRQADIKGYTF. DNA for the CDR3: TGTGCCAGCAACCGACAGGCGGATATCAAAGGCTACACCTTC. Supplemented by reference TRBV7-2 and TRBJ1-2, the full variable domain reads GAGVSQSPSNKVTEKGKDVELRCDPISGHTALYWYRQSLGQGLEFLIYFQGNSAPDKSGLPSDRFSAERTGGSVSTLTIQRTQQEDSAVYLCASNRQADIKGYTFGSGTRLTVV.

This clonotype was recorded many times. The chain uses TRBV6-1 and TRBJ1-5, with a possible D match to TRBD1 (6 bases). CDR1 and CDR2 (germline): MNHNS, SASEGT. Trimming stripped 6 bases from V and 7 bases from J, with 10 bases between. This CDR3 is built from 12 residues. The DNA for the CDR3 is TGTGCCAGCAGAACAGGGCTCCAGCCCCAGCATTTT. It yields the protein CASRTGLQPQHF.

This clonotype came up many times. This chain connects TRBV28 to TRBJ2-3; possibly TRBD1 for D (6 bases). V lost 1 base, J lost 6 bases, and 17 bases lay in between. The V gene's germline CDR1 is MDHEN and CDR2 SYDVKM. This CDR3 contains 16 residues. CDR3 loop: CASSLLRDKIRDTQYF. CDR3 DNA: TGTGCCAGCAGTTTATTGAGGGACAAAATAAGGGATACGCAGTATTTT.

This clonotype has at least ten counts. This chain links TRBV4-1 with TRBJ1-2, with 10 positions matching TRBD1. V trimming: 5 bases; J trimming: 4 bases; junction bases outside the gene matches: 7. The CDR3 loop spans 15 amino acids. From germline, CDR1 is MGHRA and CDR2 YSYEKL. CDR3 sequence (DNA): TGCGCCAGCAGCTCTAAGACAGGGGGCGTCTATGGCTACACCTTC. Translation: CASSSKTGGVYGYTF.

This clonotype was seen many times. For the CDR3, the DNA is TGTGCCAGCAGCCAAGCTTCCAGCAAGCCCCAGCATTTT. Translated: CASSQASSKPQHF. The V call is TRBV4-2, the J call TRBJ1-5; D remains ambiguous. V lost 1 base, J lost 8 bases, and 9 bases lay in between. In germline, CDR1 is LGHNA, CDR2 YNFKEQ. The CDR3 covers 13 residues.

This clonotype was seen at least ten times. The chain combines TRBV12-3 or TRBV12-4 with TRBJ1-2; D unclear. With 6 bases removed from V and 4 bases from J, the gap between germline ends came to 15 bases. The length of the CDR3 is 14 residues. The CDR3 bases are TGTGCCAGCAGCCCGGGGTTAGGAGGCTATGGCTACACCTTC. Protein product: CASSPGLGGYGYTF.

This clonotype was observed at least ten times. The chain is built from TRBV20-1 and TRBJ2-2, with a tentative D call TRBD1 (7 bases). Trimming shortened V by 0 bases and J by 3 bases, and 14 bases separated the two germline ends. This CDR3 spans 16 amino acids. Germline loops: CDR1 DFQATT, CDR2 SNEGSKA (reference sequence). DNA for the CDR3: TGCAGTGCTAGAGATGGAGGGGGCGGTGACACCGGGGAGCTGTTTTTT. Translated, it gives CSARDGGGGDTGELFF.

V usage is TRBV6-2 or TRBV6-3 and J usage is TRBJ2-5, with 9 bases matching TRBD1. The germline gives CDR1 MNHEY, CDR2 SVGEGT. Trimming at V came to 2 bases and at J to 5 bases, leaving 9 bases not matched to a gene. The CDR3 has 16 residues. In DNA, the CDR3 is TGTGCCAGCAGTTACCCGTCCGGGACAGGGACGGAGACCCAGTACTTC. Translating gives CASSYPSGTGTETQYF.

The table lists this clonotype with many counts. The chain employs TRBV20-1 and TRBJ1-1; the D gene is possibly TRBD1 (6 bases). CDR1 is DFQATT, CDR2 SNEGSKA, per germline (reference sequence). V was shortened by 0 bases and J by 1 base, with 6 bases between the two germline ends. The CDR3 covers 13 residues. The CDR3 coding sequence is TGCAGTGCTAGAGACAGGGGGAACACTGAAGCTTTCTTT. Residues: CSARDRGNTEAFF.

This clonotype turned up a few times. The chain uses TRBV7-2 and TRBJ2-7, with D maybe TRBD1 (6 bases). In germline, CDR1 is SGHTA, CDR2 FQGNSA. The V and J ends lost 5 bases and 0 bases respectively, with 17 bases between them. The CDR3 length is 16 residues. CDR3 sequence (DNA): TGTGCCAGCAGCGTGGCCCTAACAGGGAACTCCTACGAGCAGTACTTC. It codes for CASSVALTGNSYEQYF. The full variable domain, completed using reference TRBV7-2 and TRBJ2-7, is GAGVSQSPSNKVTEKGKDVELRCDPISGHTALYWYRQSLGQGLEFLIYFQGNSAPDKSGLPSDRFSAERTGGSVSTLTIQRTQQEDSAVYLCASSVALTGNSYEQYFGPGTRLTVT.

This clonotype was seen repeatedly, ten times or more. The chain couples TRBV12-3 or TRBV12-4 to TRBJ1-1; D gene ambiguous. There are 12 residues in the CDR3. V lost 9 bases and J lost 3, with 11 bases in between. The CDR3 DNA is TGTGCCAGTGAATCAGGTTACACTGAAGCTTTCTTT. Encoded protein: CASESGYTEAFF.

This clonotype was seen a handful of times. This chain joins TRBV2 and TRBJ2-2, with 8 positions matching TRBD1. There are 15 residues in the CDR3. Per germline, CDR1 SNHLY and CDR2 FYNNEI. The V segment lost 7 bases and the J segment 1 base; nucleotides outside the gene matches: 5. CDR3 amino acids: CASTRDRRNTGELFF. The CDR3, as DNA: TGTGCCAGCACCAGGGACAGGAGGAACACCGGGGAGCTGTTTTTT. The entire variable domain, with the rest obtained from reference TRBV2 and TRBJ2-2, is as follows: EPEVTQTPSHQVTQMGQEVILRCVPISNHLYFYWYRQILGQKVEFLVSFYNNEISEKSEIFDDQFSVERPDGSNFTLKIRSTKLEDSAMYFCASTRDRRNTGELFFGEGSRLTVL.

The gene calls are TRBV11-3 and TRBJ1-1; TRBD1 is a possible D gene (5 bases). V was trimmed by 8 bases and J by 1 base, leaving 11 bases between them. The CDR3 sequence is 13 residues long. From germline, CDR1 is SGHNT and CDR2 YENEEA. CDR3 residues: CASGGDPNTEAFF. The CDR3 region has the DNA TGTGCCAGCGGGGGAGATCCGAACACTGAAGCTTTCTTT.

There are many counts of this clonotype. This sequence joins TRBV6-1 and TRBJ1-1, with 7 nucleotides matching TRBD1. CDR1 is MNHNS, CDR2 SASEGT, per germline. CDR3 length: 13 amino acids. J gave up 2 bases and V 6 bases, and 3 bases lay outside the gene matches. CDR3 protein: CASRRQGNTEAFF. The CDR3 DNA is TGTGCCAGCAGAAGACAGGGAAACACTGAAGCTTTCTTT.

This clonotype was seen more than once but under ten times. CDR3 coding DNA: TGCAGTGCTAAAACAGGGCTGTATAATTCACCCCTCCACTTT. As protein: CSAKTGLYNSPLHF. This sequence joins TRBV20-1 and TRBJ1-6, with D possibly matching TRBD1 (6 bases). V lost 4 bases, J lost 4 bases, and 11 bases lay in between. Germline V gene data show CDR1 as DFQATT and CDR2 as SNEGSKA (reference sequence). CDR3 length: 14 residues.